This T cell receptor beta chain was sequenced in a study of T cells after yellow fever vaccination. The study, taken as a whole, reports: A small proportion of clonotypes was detected in both the CD4 and CD8 compartments. Highly abundant clonotypes carried over from the bulk population could end up in FACS-sorted repertoires as contaminants.

MiXCR, run by TCRdb on the 5' RACE reads, gives a single entry per CDR3 protein. Of tens of thousands of distinct CDR3 sequences listed, 7.7% are singletons. Looked up from germline, CDR1 is SGHTA and CDR2 is FQGNSA. The V and J ends lost 3 bases and 5 bases respectively, with 13 bases between them. The CDR3 has 14 residues. This clonotype was recorded a few times. Its antigen remains unidentified. Sample: CD8+ T cells sorted from PBMCs, taken on the day of the yellow fever booster vaccination. The origin of this receptor is a man aged 25-40 years who received the YFV17D yellow fever vaccine. This sequence joins TRBV7-2 and TRBJ2-5; TRBD1 is a possible D gene (7 bases). The CDR3 DNA is TGTGCCAGCAGCTTTACCAGGGGGGAGGAGACCCAGTACTTC. This translates into CASSFTRGEETQYF.